Listed below are T cell receptor beta chains from one sample, sequenced in a study of vaccination and CD4 T cells after COVID-19. TCRdb reprocessed the PCR reads via MiXCR and lists one record per CDR3 protein. The profile shows over 7,000 distinct CDR3 sequences, around 40% of them singletons. What these receptors recognize is not known. Sequenced sample: CD4+ T cells from blood, cultured in vitro. These TCRs come from a human donor in good health. Each CDR3 is given with its conserved first and last residue. Not all rows give a size; the values are once, few, many and, for expanded clones, a class.

v_call | clone_size | cdr3_aa
TRBV7-3 | . | CASSQDHQETQYF
TRBV6-4 | . | CASSDPGRHYEQYF
TRBV15 | medium-sized | CATSSSARGDTQYF
TRBV27 | . | CASGGGSYEQYF
TRBV6-1 | . | CASGPKTGVGNTIYF
TRBV5-1 | . | CASSRTGNQETQYF
TRBV28 | . | CASSSRGGTYSGTDSYNEQFF
TRBV20-1 | few | CSAGVSGQELREQFF
TRBV14 | few | CASSQVQSSGYTF
TRBV6-1 | few | CASTGLSYEQYF
TRBV7-9 | . | CASSLVAGQSLAPLHF
TRBV7-6 | . | CASSPNLGTSAMSSYNEQFF
TRBV6-2/TRBV6-3 | . | CAGSYVAEPPYNEQFF
TRBV11-2 | . | CASSTAGSSYEQYF
TRBV27 | . | CASSLTSSYNEQFF
TRBV6-2/TRBV6-3 | few | CASSREDYEQYF
TRBV7-2 | once | CASSATPGVLEQFF
TRBV5-4 | . | CASREDRGIGEAFF
TRBV7-2 | few | CASSLRSLGEDTQYF
TRBV18 | medium-sized | CASSQAGGLYEQYF
TRBV20-1 | few | CSAVPGTSGRGEQFF
TRBV7-2 | . | CASSFGSANTEAFF
TRBV11-1 | . | CASSSKFQLAGGSDTQYF
TRBV6-2/TRBV6-3 | few | CASRRSGQGGSGELFF
TRBV20-1 | . | CSASYRAKNIQYF
TRBV6-2/TRBV6-3 | once | CASISRARSDEQFF
TRBV2 | . | CASCLESSGNTIYF
TRBV15 | few | CATSKKRQGNSPLHF
TRBV20-1 | few | CSAPPDSSNQPQHF
TRBV6-2/TRBV6-3 | few | CASSAQGHSNQPQHF
TRBV20-1 | few | CSARETGVLNYGYTF
TRBV11-3 | . | CASSLDPGLTNEQFF
TRBV7-9 | . | CASSSLTRLHHSPLHF
TRBV6-2/TRBV6-3 | few | CASSYEGGRRNQPQHF
TRBV19 | . | CASSIISGSSETQYF
TRBV20-1 | few | CSARVPSTYEQYF
TRBV2 | few | CASGLVGNQPQHF
TRBV20-1 | few | CSASGLADEQYF
TRBV19 | . | CASSVTSGQETQYF
TRBV6-2/TRBV6-3 | . | CASSPSGIYNEQFF
TRBV24-1 | . | CATSDPGPTYEQYF
TRBV10-3 | . | CAILYQETQYF
TRBV28 | few | CASSQRDPKRHQPQHF
TRBV18 | . | CASSLLGTSGSTHEQYF
TRBV20-1 | . | CSARDRWRGQYEKLFF
TRBV4-1 | once | CASSQDMGATGYTF
TRBV19 | . | CASSIKGQGRDQPQHF
TRBV14 | few | CASSQAGGTDTQYF